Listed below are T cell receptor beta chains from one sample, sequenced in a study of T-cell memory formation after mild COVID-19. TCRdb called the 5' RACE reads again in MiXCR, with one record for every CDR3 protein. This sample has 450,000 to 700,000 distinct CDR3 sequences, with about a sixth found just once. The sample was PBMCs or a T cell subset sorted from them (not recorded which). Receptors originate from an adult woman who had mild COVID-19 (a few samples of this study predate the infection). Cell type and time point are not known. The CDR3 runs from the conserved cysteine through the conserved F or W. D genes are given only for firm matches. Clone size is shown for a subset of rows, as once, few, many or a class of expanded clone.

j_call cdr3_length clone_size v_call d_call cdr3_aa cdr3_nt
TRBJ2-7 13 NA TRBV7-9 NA CASSFSPPWEQYF TGTGCCAGCAGCTTCTCTCCGCCGTGGGAGCAGTACTTC
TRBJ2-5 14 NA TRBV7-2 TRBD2 CASVPSGSSETQYF TGTGCCAGCGTACCTAGCGGGAGTTCTGAGACCCAGTACTTC
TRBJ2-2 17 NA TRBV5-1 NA CASSYHPNIRTPGELFF TGCGCCAGCAGCTATCACCCGAACATCCGAACCCCCGGGGAGCTGTTTTTT
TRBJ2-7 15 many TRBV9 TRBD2 CASSLRAGGPYEQYF TGTGCCAGCAGCTTACGAGCGGGAGGGCCCTACGAGCAGTACTTC
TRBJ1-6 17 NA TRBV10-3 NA CAISVSWTQGIDSPLHF TGTGCCATCAGTGTTAGCTGGACTCAGGGTATTGATTCACCCCTCCACTTT
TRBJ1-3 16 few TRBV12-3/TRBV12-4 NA CASSLYWVNSGNTIYF TGTGCCAGCAGTTTATATTGGGTAAACTCTGGAAACACCATATATTTT
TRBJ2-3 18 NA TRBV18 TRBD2 CASSRLAGGSGGTDTQYF TGTGCCAGCTCAAGACTAGCGGGGGGGTCCGGAGGCACAGATACGCAGTATTTT
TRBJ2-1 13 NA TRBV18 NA CASSPKQGYEQFF TGTGCCAGCTCACCAAAACAGGGCTATGAGCAGTTCTTC
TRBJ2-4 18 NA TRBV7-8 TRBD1 CASSLRDRPGWTKNIQYF TGTGCCAGCAGCTTAAGGGACAGGCCGGGCTGGACTAAAAACATTCAGTACTTC
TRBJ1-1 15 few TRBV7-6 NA CASSLVGVLNTEAFF TGTGCCAGCAGCTTAGTCGGAGTATTGAACACTGAAGCTTTCTTT
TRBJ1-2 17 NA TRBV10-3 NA CAISGLDRDRPNYGYTF TGTGCCATCAGTGGATTAGACCGGGACCGACCCAACTATGGCTACACCTTC
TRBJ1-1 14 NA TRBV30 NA CAWSADLRNTEAFF TGTGCCTGGAGCGCAGACCTGAGAAACACTGAAGCTTTCTTT
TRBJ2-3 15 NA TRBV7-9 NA CASSLGGWSNQVQYF TGTGCCAGCAGCTTAGGAGGGTGGAGCAACCAAGTCCAGTATTTT
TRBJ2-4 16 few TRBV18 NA CASSPPSLLAKNIQYF TGTGCCAGCTCACCACCGAGTCTTCTAGCCAAAAACATTCAGTACTTC
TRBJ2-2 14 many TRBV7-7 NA CASSLVVETGELFF TGTGCCAGCAGCTTGGTTGTCGAGACCGGGGAGCTGTTTTTT
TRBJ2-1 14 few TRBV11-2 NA CATHKDPNSIEQFF TGTGCCACCCACAAGGACCCAAACTCCATCGAGCAGTTCTTC
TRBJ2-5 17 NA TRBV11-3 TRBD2 CASSPRSDGRPWETQYF TGTGCCAGCAGCCCCCGCTCCGACGGGAGGCCCTGGGAAACCCAGTACTTC
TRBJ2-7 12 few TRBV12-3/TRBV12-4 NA CASSRGIEEQYF TGTGCCAGCAGTCGGGGAATCGAAGAGCAGTACTTC
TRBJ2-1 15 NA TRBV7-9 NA CASSLSGSIHNEQFF TGTGCCAGCAGCCTTTCAGGATCTATCCACAATGAGCAGTTCTTC
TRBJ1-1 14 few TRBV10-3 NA CAIRGTELRTEAFF TGTGCCATCAGGGGGACCGAGTTACGAACTGAAGCTTTCTTT
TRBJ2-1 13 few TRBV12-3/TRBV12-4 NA CASSLLGTSEQFF TGTGCCAGCAGTTTGTTGGGTACATCTGAGCAGTTCTTC
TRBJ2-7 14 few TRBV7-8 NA CASSAYWESYEQYF TGTGCCAGCAGCGCCTACTGGGAGTCCTACGAGCAGTACTTC
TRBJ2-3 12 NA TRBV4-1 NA CASSQVQDTQYF TGCGCCAGCAGCCAAGTGCAAGATACGCAGTATTTT
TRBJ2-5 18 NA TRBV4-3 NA CASSLQPGRSALGETQYF TGCGCCAGCAGCCTACAACCAGGACGTTCGGCACTCGGAGAGACCCAGTACTTC
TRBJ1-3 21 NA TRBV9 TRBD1 CASSLHEISRDSRISGNTIYF TGTGCCAGCAGCCTCCATGAAATATCAAGGGACAGCCGAATCTCTGGAAACACCATATATTTT
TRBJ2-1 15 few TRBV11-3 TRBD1 CASSHKDRDYNEQFF TGTGCCAGCAGTCACAAAGACAGGGACTACAATGAGCAGTTCTTC
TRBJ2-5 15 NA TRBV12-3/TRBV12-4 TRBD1 CARSSSGQVVGTQYF TGTGCCAGAAGTTCCTCGGGACAGGTTGTTGGGACCCAGTACTTC
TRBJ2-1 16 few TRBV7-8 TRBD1 CASSLSGGTGWDEQFF TGTGCCAGCAGCTTATCTGGGGGGACAGGCTGGGATGAGCAGTTCTTC
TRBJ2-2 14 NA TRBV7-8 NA CASSFERIAGELFF TGTGCCAGCAGCTTCGAGAGGATCGCCGGGGAGCTGTTTTTT
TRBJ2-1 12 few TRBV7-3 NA CASSSDRDEQFF TGTGCCAGCAGTTCAGATCGTGATGAGCAGTTCTTC
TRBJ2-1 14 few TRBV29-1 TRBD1 CSVDPRGTYNEQFF TGCAGCGTTGACCCCAGGGGGACCTACAATGAGCAGTTCTTC
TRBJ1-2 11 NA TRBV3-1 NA CASSQAEGYTF TGTGCCAGCAGCCAAGCAGAAGGCTACACCTTC
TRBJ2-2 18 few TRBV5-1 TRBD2 CASSPGLAGGSATGELFF TGCGCCAGCAGCCCGGGACTAGCGGGAGGTAGCGCCACCGGGGAGCTGTTTTTT
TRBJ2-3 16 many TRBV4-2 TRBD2 CASSQLAGANTDTQYF TGTGCCAGCAGCCAGCTAGCGGGGGCTAACACAGATACGCAGTATTTT
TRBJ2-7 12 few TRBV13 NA CASSLRQNEQYF TGTGCCAGCAGCTTACGTCAAAACGAGCAGTACTTC
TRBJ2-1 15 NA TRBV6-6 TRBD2 CASSDGTSGMDEQFF TGTGCCAGCAGTGACGGGACTAGCGGGATGGATGAGCAGTTCTTC
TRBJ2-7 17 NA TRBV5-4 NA CASSLRGYSGDSYEQYF TGTGCCAGCAGCTTGCGGGGTTATAGCGGGGACAGCTACGAGCAGTACTTC
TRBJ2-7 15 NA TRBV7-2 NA CASSRNSIRPYEQYF TGTGCCAGCAGCCGAAATAGCATAAGGCCCTACGAGCAGTACTTC
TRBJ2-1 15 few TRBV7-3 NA CASSLMRGRNNEQFF TGTGCCAGCAGCTTAATGCGGGGTAGGAACAATGAGCAGTTCTTC
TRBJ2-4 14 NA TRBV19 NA CASSILAAGDIQYF TGTGCCAGTAGTATTTTAGCCGCCGGGGACATTCAGTACTTC
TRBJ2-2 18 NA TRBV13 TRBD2 CASSLDFSLADNTGELFF TGTGCCAGCAGCTTAGATTTCTCACTAGCGGATAACACCGGGGAGCTGTTTTTT
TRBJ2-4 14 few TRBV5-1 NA CASSADGAGNIQYF TGCGCCAGCAGCGCGGACGGGGCGGGGAACATTCAGTACTTC
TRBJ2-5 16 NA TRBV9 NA CASSVGRRPYQETQYF TGTGCCAGCAGCGTAGGGCGACGACCGTACCAAGAGACCCAGTACTTC
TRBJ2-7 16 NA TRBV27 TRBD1 CASRHRDRGLFGEQYF TGTGCCAGCAGACACCGGGACAGGGGGCTCTTTGGCGAGCAGTACTTC
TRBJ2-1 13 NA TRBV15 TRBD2 CATSRDKREGQFF TGTGCCACCAGCAGAGATAAGCGGGAGGGACAGTTCTTC
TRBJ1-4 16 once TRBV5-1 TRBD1 CASSLIGDRANEKLFF TGCGCCAGCAGCTTGATTGGGGACAGGGCTAATGAAAAACTGTTTTTT
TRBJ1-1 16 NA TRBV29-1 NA CSVPHWVDRTNTEAFF TGCAGCGTCCCTCATTGGGTCGACAGAACGAACACTGAAGCTTTCTTT
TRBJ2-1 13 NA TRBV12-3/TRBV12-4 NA CASNPGALNEQFF TGTGCCAGCAACCCGGGGGCCCTCAATGAGCAGTTCTTC
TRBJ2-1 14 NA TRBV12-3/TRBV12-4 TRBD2 CASLVPGGYNEQFF TGTGCCAGCCTGGTACCGGGAGGCTACAATGAGCAGTTCTTC
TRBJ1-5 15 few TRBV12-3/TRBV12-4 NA CASSPGGSSNQPQHF TGTGCCAGCAGCCCGGGGGGGAGTAGCAATCAGCCCCAGCATTTT
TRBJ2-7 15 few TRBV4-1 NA CASSRKTTENYEQYF TGCGCCAGCAGCCGTAAAACGACCGAAAACTACGAGCAGTACTTC
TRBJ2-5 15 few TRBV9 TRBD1 CASSVGGTGGETQYF TGTGCCAGCAGCGTAGGAGGGACAGGGGGAGAGACCCAGTACTTC
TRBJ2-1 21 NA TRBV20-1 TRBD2 CSARVPVGEREPTGAYNEQFF TGCAGTGCTCGGGTCCCGGTCGGAGAGCGGGAACCGACGGGGGCCTACAATGAGCAGTTCTTC